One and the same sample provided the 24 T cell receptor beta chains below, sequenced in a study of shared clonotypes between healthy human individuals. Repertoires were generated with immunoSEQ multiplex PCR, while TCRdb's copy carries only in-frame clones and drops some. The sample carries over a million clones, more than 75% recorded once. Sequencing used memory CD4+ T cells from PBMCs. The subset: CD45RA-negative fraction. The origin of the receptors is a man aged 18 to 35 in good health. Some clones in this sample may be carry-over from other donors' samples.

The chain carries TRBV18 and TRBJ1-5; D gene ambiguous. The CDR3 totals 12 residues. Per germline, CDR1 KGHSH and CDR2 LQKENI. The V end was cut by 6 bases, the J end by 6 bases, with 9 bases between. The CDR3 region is CASSEYGQPQHF. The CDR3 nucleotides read TGTGCCAGCTCGGAGTACGGTCAGCCCCAGCATTTT.

The CDR3 DNA is TGTGCCAGCAGCCATTCCGAGCGGCTCGCCCCGAACACCGGGGAGCTGTTTTTT. Translation gives CASSHSERLAPNTGELFF. V and J are TRBV4-2 and TRBJ2-2; maybe TRBD2 (5 bases). Between the trimmed V and J ends, which lost 3 bases and 0 bases, there was a span of 17 bases. Germline V gene sequence: CDR1 LGHNA, CDR2 YNFKEQ. This CDR3 spans 18 amino acids.

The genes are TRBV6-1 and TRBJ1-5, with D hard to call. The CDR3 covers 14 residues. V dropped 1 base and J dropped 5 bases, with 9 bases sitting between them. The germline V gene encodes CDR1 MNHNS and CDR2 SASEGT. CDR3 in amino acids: CASSEVNVDQPQHF. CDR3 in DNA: TGTGCCAGCAGTGAAGTTAACGTTGATCAGCCCCAGCATTTT.

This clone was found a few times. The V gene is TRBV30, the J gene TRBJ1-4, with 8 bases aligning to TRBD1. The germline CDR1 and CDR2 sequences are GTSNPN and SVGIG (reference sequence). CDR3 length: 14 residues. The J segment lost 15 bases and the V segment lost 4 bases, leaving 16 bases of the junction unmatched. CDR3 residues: CAWKHRGIDMKVFF. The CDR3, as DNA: TGTGCCTGGAAACACAGGGGGATCGATATGAAGGTGTTTTTT.

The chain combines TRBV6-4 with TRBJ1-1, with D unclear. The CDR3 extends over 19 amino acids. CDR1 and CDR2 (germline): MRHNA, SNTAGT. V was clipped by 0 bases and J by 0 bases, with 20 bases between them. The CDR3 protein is CASSDSRVLRTAMNTEAFF. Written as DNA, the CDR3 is TGTGCCAGCAGTGACTCAAGGGTCCTCCGCACCGCCATGAACACTGAAGCTTTCTTT.

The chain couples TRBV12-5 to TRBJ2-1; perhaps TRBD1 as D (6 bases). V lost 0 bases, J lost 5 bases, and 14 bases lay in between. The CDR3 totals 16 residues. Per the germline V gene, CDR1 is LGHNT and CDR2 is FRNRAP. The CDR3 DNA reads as TGTGCTAGTGGTTTGGTACGAGGGGGTTACCACAATGAGCAGTTCTTC. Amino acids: CASGLVRGGYHNEQFF.

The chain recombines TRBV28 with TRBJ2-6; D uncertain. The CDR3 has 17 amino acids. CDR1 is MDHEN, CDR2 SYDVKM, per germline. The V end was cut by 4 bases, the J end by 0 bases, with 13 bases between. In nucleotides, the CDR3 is TGTGCCAGCAGTTCCCCGGACGGAAGCTCTGGGGCCAACGTCCTGACTTTC. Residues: CASSSPDGSSGANVLTF.

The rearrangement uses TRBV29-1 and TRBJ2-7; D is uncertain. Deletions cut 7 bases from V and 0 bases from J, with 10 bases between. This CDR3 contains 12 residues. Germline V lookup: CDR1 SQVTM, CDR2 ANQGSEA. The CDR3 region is CSARVGSYEQYF. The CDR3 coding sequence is TGCAGCGCGAGAGTTGGCTCCTACGAGCAGTACTTC.

In nucleotides, the CDR3 is TGTGCCACGGGACAGGGAGGCGCAGATACGCAGTATTTT. Protein: CATGQGGADTQYF. The chain has TRBV10-3 and TRBJ2-3, with TRBD1 matching over 9 bases. Germline V lookup: CDR1 ENHRY, CDR2 SYGVKD. The CDR3 sequence is 13 residues long. The ends lost 10 bases at V and 4 bases at J; junction bases unmatched: 6.

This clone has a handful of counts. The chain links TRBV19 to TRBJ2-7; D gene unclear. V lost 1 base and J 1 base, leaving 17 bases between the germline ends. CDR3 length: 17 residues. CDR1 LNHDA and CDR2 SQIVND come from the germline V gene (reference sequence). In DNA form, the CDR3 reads TGTGCCAGTAGTATAGTCGGAGCGTCCGTAGGGTCCTACGAGCAGTACTTC. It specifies CASSIVGASVGSYEQYF.

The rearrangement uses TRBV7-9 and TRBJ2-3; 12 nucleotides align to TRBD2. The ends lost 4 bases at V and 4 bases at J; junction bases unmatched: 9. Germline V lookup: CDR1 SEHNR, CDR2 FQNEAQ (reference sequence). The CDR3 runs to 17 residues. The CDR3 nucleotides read TGTGCCAGCAGCTGGGCTAGCGGGAGGGGAGTAGCAGATACGCAGTATTTT. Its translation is CASSWASGRGVADTQYF. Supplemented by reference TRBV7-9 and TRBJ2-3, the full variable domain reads DTGVSQNPRHKITKRGQNVTFRCDPISEHNRLYWYRQTLGQGPEFLTYFQNEAQLEKSRLLSDRFSAERPKGSFSTLEIQRTEQGDSAMYLCASSWASGRGVADTQYFGPGTRLTVL.

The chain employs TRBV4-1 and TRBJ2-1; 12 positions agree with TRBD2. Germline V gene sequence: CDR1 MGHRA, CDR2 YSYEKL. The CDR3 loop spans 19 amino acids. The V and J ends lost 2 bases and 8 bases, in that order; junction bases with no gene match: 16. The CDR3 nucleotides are TGCGCCAGCAGCCAACGTCTAGCGGGAGGGCCTGATAGTGGATATGAGCAGTTCTTC. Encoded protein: CASSQRLAGGPDSGYEQFF.

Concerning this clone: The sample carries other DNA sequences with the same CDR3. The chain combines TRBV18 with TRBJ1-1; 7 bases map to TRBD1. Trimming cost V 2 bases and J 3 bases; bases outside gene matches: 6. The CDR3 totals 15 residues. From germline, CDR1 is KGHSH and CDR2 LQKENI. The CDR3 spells CASSPRTGGDTEAFF. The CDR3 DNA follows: TGTGCCAGCTCACCAAGGACAGGTGGGGACACTGAAGCTTTCTTT.

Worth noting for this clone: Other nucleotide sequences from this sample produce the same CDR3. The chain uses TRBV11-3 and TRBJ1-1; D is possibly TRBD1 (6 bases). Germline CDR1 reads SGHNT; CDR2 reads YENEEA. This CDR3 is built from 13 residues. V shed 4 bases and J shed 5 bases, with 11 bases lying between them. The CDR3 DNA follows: TGTGCCAGCAGCTCGGAGGGGGGTACTGAAGCTTTCTTT. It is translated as CASSSEGGTEAFF.

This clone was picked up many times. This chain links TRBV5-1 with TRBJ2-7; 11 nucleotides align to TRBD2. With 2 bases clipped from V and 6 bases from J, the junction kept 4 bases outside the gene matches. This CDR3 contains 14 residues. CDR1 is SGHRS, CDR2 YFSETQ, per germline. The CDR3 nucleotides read TGCGCCAGCAGCTTACTAGCGGGAGTACCCGAGCAGTACTTC. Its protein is CASSLLAGVPEQYF.

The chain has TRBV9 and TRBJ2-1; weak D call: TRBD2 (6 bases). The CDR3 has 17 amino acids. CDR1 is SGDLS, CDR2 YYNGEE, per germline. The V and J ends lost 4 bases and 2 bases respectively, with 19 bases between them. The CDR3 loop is CASSLRTTRGTYNEQFF. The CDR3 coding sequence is TGTGCCAGCAGCTTACGGACTACTCGTGGGACCTACAATGAGCAGTTCTTC.

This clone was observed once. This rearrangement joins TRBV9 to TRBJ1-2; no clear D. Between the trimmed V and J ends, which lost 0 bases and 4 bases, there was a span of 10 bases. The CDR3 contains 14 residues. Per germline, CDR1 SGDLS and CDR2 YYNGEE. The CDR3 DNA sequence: TGTGCCAGCAGCGTAGCTTACGGGAGCTATGGCTACACCTTC. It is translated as CASSVAYGSYGYTF.

This CDR3 is CASSFSDDRGHGNIQYF. The DNA of the CDR3 is TGTGCCAGCAGCTTTTCCGACGACAGGGGGCATGGAAACATTCAGTACTTC. V gene TRBV13 combines with J gene TRBJ2-4; 10 bases line up with TRBD1. The CDR3 spans 17 residues. Trimming at V came to 3 bases and at J to 6 bases, leaving 11 bases not matched to a gene. The germline V gene has CDR1 PRHDT and CDR2 FYEKMQ (reference sequence). The complete variable domain, with remaining parts taken from reference TRBV13 and TRBJ2-4, reads AAGVIQSPRHLIKEKRETATLKCYPIPRHDTVYWYQQGPGQDPQFLISFYEKMQSDKGSIPDRFSAQQFSDYHSELNMSSLELGDSALYFCASSFSDDRGHGNIQYFGAGTRLSVL.

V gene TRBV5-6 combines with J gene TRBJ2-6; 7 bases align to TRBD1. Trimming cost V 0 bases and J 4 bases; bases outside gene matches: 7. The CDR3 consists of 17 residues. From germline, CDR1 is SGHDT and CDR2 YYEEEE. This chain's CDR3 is CASSLAATGRGANVLTF. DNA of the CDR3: TGTGCCAGCAGCTTGGCCGCGACAGGGAGAGGGGCCAACGTCCTGACTTTC. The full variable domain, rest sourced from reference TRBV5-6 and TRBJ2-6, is DAGVTQSPTHLIKTRGQQVTLRCSPKSGHDTVSWYQQALGQGPQFIFQYYEEEERQRGNFPDRFSGHQFPNYSSELNVNALLLGDSALYLCASSLAATGRGANVLTFGAGSRLTVL.

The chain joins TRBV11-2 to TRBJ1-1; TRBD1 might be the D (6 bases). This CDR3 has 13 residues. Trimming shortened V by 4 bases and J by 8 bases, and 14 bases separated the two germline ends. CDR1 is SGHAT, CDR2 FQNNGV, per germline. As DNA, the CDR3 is TGTGCCAGCAGCTCCTTTACGACAGGAGAAGCTTTCTTT. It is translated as CASSSFTTGEAFF.

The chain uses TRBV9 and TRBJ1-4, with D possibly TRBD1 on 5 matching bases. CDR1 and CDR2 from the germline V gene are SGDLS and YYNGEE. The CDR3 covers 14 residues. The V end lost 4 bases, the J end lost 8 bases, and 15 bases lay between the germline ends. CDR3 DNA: TGTGCCAGCAGCCCCCAGGGCAGTGGGGAAAAACTGTTTTTT. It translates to CASSPQGSGEKLFF.

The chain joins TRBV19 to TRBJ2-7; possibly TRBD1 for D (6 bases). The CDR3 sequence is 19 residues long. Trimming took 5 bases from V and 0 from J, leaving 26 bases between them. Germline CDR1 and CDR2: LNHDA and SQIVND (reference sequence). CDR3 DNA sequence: TGTGCCAGTAGTCCACAGGGCCGAGATTCAAGCGGACCCTCCTACGAGCAGTACTTC. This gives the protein CASSPQGRDSSGPSYEQYF.

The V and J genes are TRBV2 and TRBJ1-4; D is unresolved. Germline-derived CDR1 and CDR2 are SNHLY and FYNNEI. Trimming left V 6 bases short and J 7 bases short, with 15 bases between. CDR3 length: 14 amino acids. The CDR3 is CASRSAFDSEKLFF. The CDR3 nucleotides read TGTGCCAGCAGGAGTGCCTTTGATAGTGAAAAACTGTTTTTT.

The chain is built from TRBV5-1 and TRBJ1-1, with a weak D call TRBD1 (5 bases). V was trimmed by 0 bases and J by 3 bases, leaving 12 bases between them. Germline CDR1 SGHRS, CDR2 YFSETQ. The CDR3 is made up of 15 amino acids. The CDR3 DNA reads TGCGCCAGCAGCTTGGTTGCAGGGTATGACACTGAAGCTTTCTTT. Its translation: CASSLVAGYDTEAFF.